This T cell receptor (beta chain) stems from a study of cytomegalovirus exposure and HLA in healthy donors. V was clipped by 5 bases and J by 4 bases, with 11 bases between them. Germline loops: CDR1 SGHTA, CDR2 FQGNSA. The CDR3 contains 13 residues. Regarding this clone: Its matching antigen is unknown.

Use of 60 Vbeta and 13 Jbeta primers characterized the PCR. Generated by immunoSEQ multiplex PCR, the TCRdb table keeps only in-frame clones and is missing some. The data hold some 200,000 clones, with 70% to 85% observed a single time. Study-wide results and limits: Altogether, 150 or so TCR beta chains were recorded as cytomegalovirus-associated. Reported results showed that the classifier diagnosed cytomegalovirus status with high specificity and sensitivity.

The material sequenced was PBMCs. The origin of this receptor is a boy younger than 10 in good health and CMV-seronegative. The rearrangement uses TRBV7-2 and TRBJ1-1; tentatively, D is TRBD1 (5 bases). The DNA for the CDR3 is TGTGCCAGCAGCGTATCAGGGTTCACTGAAGCTTTCTTT. It specifies CASSVSGFTEAFF.